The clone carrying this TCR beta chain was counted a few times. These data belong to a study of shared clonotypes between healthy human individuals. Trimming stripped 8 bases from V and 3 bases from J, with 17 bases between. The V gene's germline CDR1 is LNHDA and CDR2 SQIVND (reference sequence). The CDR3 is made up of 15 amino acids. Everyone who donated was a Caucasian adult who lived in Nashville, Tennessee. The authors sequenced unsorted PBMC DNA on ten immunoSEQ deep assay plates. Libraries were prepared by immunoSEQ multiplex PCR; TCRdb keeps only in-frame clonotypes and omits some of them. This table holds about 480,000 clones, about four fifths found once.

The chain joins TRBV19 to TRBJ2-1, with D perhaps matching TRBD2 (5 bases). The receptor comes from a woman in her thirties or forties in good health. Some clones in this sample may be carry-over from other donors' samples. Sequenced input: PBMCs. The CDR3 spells CASEANVASYNEQFF. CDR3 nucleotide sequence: TGTGCCAGTGAGGCCAACGTAGCGAGCTACAATGAGCAGTTCTTC.